This T cell receptor beta chain is from a study of blood T cell repertoires in COVID-19. Study summary: COVID-19 samples from acute and convalescent phases originated in the United States, Italy and Spain. Sources were T cells, B-cell-depleted T cells, or PBMCs; the material itself was cDNA or gDNA.

Per the original data handling: Nucleated cell number was recorded as an estimate derived from reference gene primer amplification. The protocol was immunoSEQ multiplex PCR, while the TCRdb copy is restricted to in-frame clones and leaves out a portion. The V and J calls and clone size are taken from that table; D and trimming were inferred from the DNA. Of approximately 100,000 clones detected, roughly 82% appear once; the ten largest clones hold roughly 29%. This clone was counted between two and nine times. The CDR3 loop spans 15 amino acids. The trim removed 2 bases at V and 5 bases at J, leaving 7 bases unmatched. Germline V gene data show CDR1 as MNHEY and CDR2 as SMNVEV (reference sequence).

The chain recombines TRBV27 with TRBJ2-7; 9 bases fit TRBD2. Sequenced input: peripheral blood. The origin of this receptor is a man aged 60-69 years with acute or convalescent COVID-19. The CDR3 DNA reads as TGTGCCAGCAGTTTAGTAGCGGGAGCTTTAAACGAGCAGTACTTC. It is translated as CASSLVAGALNEQYF.